The rows below give T cell receptor beta chains drawn from one sample of a study of blood T cell repertoires in COVID-19. Some clones are missing from TCRdb's copy, which holds only in-frame ones; the method was immunoSEQ multiplex PCR. The sample has roughly 100,000 clones, roughly nine tenths seen once. Sequencing was done on a sample of peripheral blood. Source of these receptors: a human donor in a cohort sampled during active COVID-19. Both conserved end residues are part of each CDR3.

v_gene	j_gene	CDR3aa
TRBV15	TRBJ2-1	CATSTDNEQFF
TRBV5-1	TRBJ2-5	CASSAGQEETQYF
TRBV9	TRBJ2-1	CASSQGAGREQFF
TRBV18	TRBJ2-7	CASSPPGQLTSSYEQYF
TRBV27	TRBJ2-7	CASGPGGASYEQYF
TRBV19	TRBJ1-1	CASSTPRGATGNTEAFF
TRBV3-1/TRBV3-2	TRBJ1-2	CASSPRGYGYTF
TRBV6-2/TRBV6-3	TRBJ2-2	CASSYFVAGELFF
TRBV7-2	TRBJ1-1	CASSPDSLNTEAFF
TRBV5-6	TRBJ2-1	CASSLYRGPNEQFF
TRBV28	TRBJ2-1	CASAGSGGLHNEQFF
TRBV29-1	TRBJ2-1	CSVEDREGRREQFF
TRBV5-1	TRBJ2-7	CASSFQGVVYEQYF
TRBV14	TRBJ2-1	CASSQLGAGGFNEQFF
TRBV28	TRBJ2-2	CASSSPFPQLAANTGELFF
TRBV6-5	TRBJ1-6	CASSSYWNSPLHF
TRBV12-3/TRBV12-4	TRBJ2-1	CASGLSGEQFF
TRBV7-8	TRBJ2-1	CASSLTGTSGLNEQFF
TRBV5-4	TRBJ2-3	CASRQGADTQYF
TRBV18	TRBJ2-5	CASSPTGGQETQYF
TRBV30	TRBJ1-6	CAWGYRDFSPLHF
TRBV10-3	TRBJ2-7	CAISLEGEQYF
TRBV29-1	TRBJ2-7	CSVAWDSYYEQYF
TRBV7-6	TRBJ1-5	CASSSLPGGSNQPQHF
TRBV5-4	TRBJ1-6	CASSLSGEHSPLHF
TRBV24-1	TRBJ1-1	CATRGFANTEAFF
TRBV7-9	TRBJ2-7	CASSFSGGREQYF
TRBV5-8	TRBJ1-2	CASSRTGTGPGGYTF
TRBV7-9	TRBJ1-3	CASSLGTVGDTIYF
TRBV6-2/TRBV6-3	TRBJ2-2	CASSSTRGVMRANTGELFF
TRBV5-4	TRBJ2-1	CASSSGLLVYNEQFF
TRBV5-4	TRBJ2-1	CASSLDRPGGGEQFF
TRBV13	TRBJ2-7	CASSLGTGSPYEQYF
TRBV6-6	TRBJ2-7	CASSGQGGEQYF
TRBV5-5	TRBJ2-7	CASSPNWSGTGAAYEQYF
TRBV19	TRBJ1-6	CASSARATSSYNSPLHF
TRBV6-1	TRBJ1-2	CASSEGAEANYGYTF